This T cell receptor (beta chain) was captured by sequencing in a study of OX40 agonist ivuxolimab in advanced cancers. Profiling relied on immunoSEQ multiplex PCR, and the TCRdb table lists in-frame clones only, not all of them. Here the sample spans about 36,000 clones, roughly 84% being singletons. The CDR3 contains 11 residues. Germline V gene lookup returns CDR1 SGHDN and CDR2 FVKESK. The V end was cut by 4 bases, the J end by 2 bases, with 0 bases between. The chain carries TRBV14 and TRBJ1-3; no definite D call. The receptor was isolated from an adult with an advanced solid tumor such as melanoma, head and neck, liver or kidney cancer. The sequencing here drew on CD4+ or CD8+ T cells sorted from blood, taken in a trial of the OX40 agonist ivuxolimab. CDR3 in DNA: TGTGCCAGCAGCCCTGGAAACACCATATATTTT. Encoded protein: CASSPGNTIYF.